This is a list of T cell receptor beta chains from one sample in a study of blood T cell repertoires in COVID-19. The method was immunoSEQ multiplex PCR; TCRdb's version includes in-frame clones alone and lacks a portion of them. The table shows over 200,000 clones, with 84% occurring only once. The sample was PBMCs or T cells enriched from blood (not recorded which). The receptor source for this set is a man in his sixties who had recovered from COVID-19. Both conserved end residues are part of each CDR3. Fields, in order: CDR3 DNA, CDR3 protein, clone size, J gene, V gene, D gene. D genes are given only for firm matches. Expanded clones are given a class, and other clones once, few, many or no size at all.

DNA: TGCGCCAGCAGTCCCGGGACAGTGAACACTGAAGCTTTCTTT; CDR3: CASSPGTVNTEAFF; size: .; J: TRBJ1-1; V: TRBV5-1; D: TRBD1
DNA: TGCGCCAGCAGCTTGGCCGGGAACGAGCAGTACTTC; CDR3: CASSLAGNEQYF; size: .; J: TRBJ2-7; V: TRBV5-1; D: .
DNA: TGTGCCAGCAGCTTATTGCCCAGCGGGGACTACGAGCAGTACTTC; CDR3: CASSLLPSGDYEQYF; size: .; J: TRBJ2-7; V: TRBV7-2; D: TRBD2
DNA: TGTGCCAGCAGCCGGGGACAGACCTACGAGCAGTACTTC; CDR3: CASSRGQTYEQYF; size: once; J: TRBJ2-7; V: TRBV5-6; D: TRBD1
DNA: TGTGCCAGCAGCTTGGACGGTAACAGGGATAACTATGGCTACACCTTC; CDR3: CASSLDGNRDNYGYTF; size: .; J: TRBJ1-2; V: TRBV5-5; D: .
DNA: TGTGCCAGCAGCTTATCGGGGGGCCCCTACGAGCAGTACTTC; CDR3: CASSLSGGPYEQYF; size: .; J: TRBJ2-7; V: TRBV7-6; D: .
DNA: TGTGCCAGTAGTTCGACACGTAACTATAATTCACCCCTCCACTTT; CDR3: CASSSTRNYNSPLHF; size: .; J: TRBJ1-6; V: TRBV19; D: .
DNA: TGTGCCAGCAGCTTAGTTACAGGGACCTACGAGCAGTACTTC; CDR3: CASSLVTGTYEQYF; size: .; J: TRBJ2-7; V: TRBV7-2; D: .
DNA: TGTGCCAGCAGCTTAGTCGGGACTAGCTTAGTTGAGCAGTTCTTC; CDR3: CASSLVGTSLVEQFF; size: .; J: TRBJ2-1; V: TRBV7-2; D: TRBD2
DNA: TGTGCCAGCAGCTTAGCTTCCGGCCCAGGGACTGGAAACACCATATATTTT; CDR3: CASSLASGPGTGNTIYF; size: once; J: TRBJ1-3; V: TRBV7-2; D: .
DNA: TGTGCCAGCAGTGCTGGACTCTATGGCTACACCTTC; CDR3: CASSAGLYGYTF; size: .; J: TRBJ1-2; V: TRBV2; D: .
DNA: TGCGCCAGCAGTCGGACACCTAATGAAAAACTGTTTTTT; CDR3: CASSRTPNEKLFF; size: .; J: TRBJ1-4; V: TRBV5-1; D: .
DNA: TGTGCCAGTAGTAGATCGGGGGAACAGCCCCAGCATTTT; CDR3: CASSRSGEQPQHF; size: .; J: TRBJ1-5; V: TRBV19; D: .
DNA: TGCGCCAGCAGCTTGGGACTAGCGGGGGCCCAAGAGACCCAGTACTTC; CDR3: CASSLGLAGAQETQYF; size: .; J: TRBJ2-5; V: TRBV5-1; D: TRBD2
DNA: TGTGCCAGTAGTTATCAGGGGAGCAATCAGCCCCAGCATTTT; CDR3: CASSYQGSNQPQHF; size: .; J: TRBJ1-5; V: TRBV19; D: .
DNA: TGTGCCAGCGACACTGCTGAGCTAACCGGGGAGCTGTTTTTT; CDR3: CASDTAELTGELFF; size: .; J: TRBJ2-2; V: TRBV2; D: .
DNA: TGTGCCAGTAGTATAGAGATGAGGGCCGGGACAGATACGCAGTATTTT; CDR3: CASSIEMRAGTDTQYF; size: .; J: TRBJ2-3; V: TRBV19; D: .
DNA: TGTGCCAGCAGCCCCCGGGAGACAGGGTTTTTCTCCTATAATTCACCCCTCCACTTT; CDR3: CASSPRETGFFSYNSPLHF; size: few; J: TRBJ1-6; V: TRBV7-2; D: TRBD1
DNA: TGTGCCAGCAGCGTTTCGGCTAACTATGGCTACACCTTC; CDR3: CASSVSANYGYTF; size: .; J: TRBJ1-2; V: TRBV9; D: .
DNA: TGTGCCAGCAGCTTAGACATATCCGGGAAGATGAACACTGAAGCTTTCTTT; CDR3: CASSLDISGKMNTEAFF; size: .; J: TRBJ1-1; V: TRBV7-9; D: .
DNA: TGCAGCGTTGAGCGTCAGGGCGCAGATACGCAGTATTTT; CDR3: CSVERQGADTQYF; size: .; J: TRBJ2-3; V: TRBV29-1; D: .
DNA: TGTGCCAGCAGCGGAAGCGGGAGCTCCTACGAGCAGTACTTC; CDR3: CASSGSGSSYEQYF; size: few; J: TRBJ2-7; V: TRBV5-6; D: TRBD2
DNA: TGTGCCAGCAGCCGGGACGGGACTAGCACAGATACGCAGTATTTT; CDR3: CASSRDGTSTDTQYF; size: once; J: TRBJ2-3; V: TRBV7-8; D: .
DNA: TGTGCCAGCAGCTCGGGAGGTGGGGCCAACGTCCTGACTTTC; CDR3: CASSSGGGANVLTF; size: once; J: TRBJ2-6; V: TRBV7-9; D: TRBD2
DNA: TGCGCCAGCCGGGAGAGGGGTCTCATTGAGGAAAAACTGTTTTTT; CDR3: CASRERGLIEEKLFF; size: .; J: TRBJ1-4; V: TRBV10-2; D: .
DNA: TGTGCCAGCAGTTACTCGGGGGAGGGTAGCTACACCTTC; CDR3: CASSYSGEGSYTF; size: .; J: TRBJ1-2; V: TRBV6-6; D: .
DNA: TGTGCCAGCAGCTTAGTGAGCGCGTCCTACGAGCAGTACTTC; CDR3: CASSLVSASYEQYF; size: .; J: TRBJ2-7; V: TRBV7-9; D: .
DNA: TGTGCCAGCGTAGCGCTAGCGGACTCCTACAATGAGCAGTTCTTC; CDR3: CASVALADSYNEQFF; size: .; J: TRBJ2-1; V: TRBV6-6; D: TRBD2
DNA: TGTGCCACTCGGGGGAGGGAGAACAGTAATTCACCCCTCCACTTT; CDR3: CATRGRENSNSPLHF; size: .; J: TRBJ1-6; V: TRBV6-5; D: .
DNA: TGTGCCAGCAGCCCACCGACAGGGATTCCCGGGGAGCTGTTTTTT; CDR3: CASSPPTGIPGELFF; size: .; J: TRBJ2-2; V: TRBV7-9; D: TRBD1
DNA: TGCGCCAGCAGCCAGGGTCAGGATTGGGATGAGCAGTTCTTC; CDR3: CASSQGQDWDEQFF; size: .; J: TRBJ2-1; V: TRBV4-1; D: .
DNA: TGTGCCAGCAGCACACATTCAGGGGGGACAGCCAACACTGAAGCTTTCTTT; CDR3: CASSTHSGGTANTEAFF; size: .; J: TRBJ1-1; V: TRBV9; D: TRBD1
DNA: TGTGCCAGCAGTTACTCGGAGGGCTGGGAGCTGTTTTTT; CDR3: CASSYSEGWELFF; size: .; J: TRBJ2-2; V: TRBV6-5; D: .
DNA: TGTGCCAGCAGAGGGGTGCAGCCCCAGCATTTT; CDR3: CASRGVQPQHF; size: .; J: TRBJ1-5; V: TRBV12-3/TRBV12-4; D: .
DNA: TGTGCCAGCTCACAGACAGGGGGCGCCAGGAGCTCCTACGAGCAGTACTTC; CDR3: CASSQTGGARSSYEQYF; size: .; J: TRBJ2-7; V: TRBV18; D: TRBD1
DNA: TGTGCCAGCTCACCACAGGGGGACACTGAAGCTTTCTTT; CDR3: CASSPQGDTEAFF; size: .; J: TRBJ1-1; V: TRBV18; D: .
DNA: TGTGCCAGTAGTATGGGGGCAGTTTATAGCAATCAGCCCCAGCATTTT; CDR3: CASSMGAVYSNQPQHF; size: .; J: TRBJ1-5; V: TRBV19; D: .
DNA: TGTGCCAGCAGCCTGACAGGATCTGACTATAATTCACCCCTCCACTTT; CDR3: CASSLTGSDYNSPLHF; size: .; J: TRBJ1-6; V: TRBV5-6; D: .
DNA: TGTGCCAGCAGCCAAGGACGAGCGGGCGAGCAGTACTTC; CDR3: CASSQGRAGEQYF; size: once; J: TRBJ2-7; V: TRBV3-1/TRBV3-2; D: .
DNA: TGTGCCAGCAGCCCGGGGGAAGCCTCTGGAAACACCATATATTTT; CDR3: CASSPGEASGNTIYF; size: .; J: TRBJ1-3; V: TRBV11-3; D: .
DNA: TGTGCCAGCAGTTACTCGAGGGAATACACTGAAGCTTTCTTT; CDR3: CASSYSREYTEAFF; size: few; J: TRBJ1-1; V: TRBV6-5; D: .
DNA: TGTGCCAGTAGTTTATCAGGGTATAATCAGCCCCAGCATTTT; CDR3: CASSLSGYNQPQHF; size: few; J: TRBJ1-5; V: TRBV19; D: .
DNA: TGTGCCAGCAGTTCGAGGGGAGGGGTGGTAGCTTTCTTT; CDR3: CASSSRGGVVAFF; size: .; J: TRBJ1-1; V: TRBV2; D: .
DNA: TGTGCCAGCAGCCAATTTACTACGATGAACACCGGGGAGCTGTTTTTT; CDR3: CASSQFTTMNTGELFF; size: .; J: TRBJ2-2; V: TRBV3-1/TRBV3-2; D: .
DNA: TGTGCCAGCAGCTTGGTCTTACCAGGGGTAGGCGAGCAGTACTTC; CDR3: CASSLVLPGVGEQYF; size: .; J: TRBJ2-7; V: TRBV5-8; D: .
DNA: TGTGCCAGCAGTTTAAACATAGACAGGGTTCACGAGCAGTACTTC; CDR3: CASSLNIDRVHEQYF; size: .; J: TRBJ2-7; V: TRBV27; D: TRBD1
DNA: TGTGCCAGCAGTTCGTTGTCAGGGGTCACTGAAGCTTTCTTT; CDR3: CASSSLSGVTEAFF; size: .; J: TRBJ1-1; V: TRBV6-5; D: .
DNA: TGTGCCAGTAACTTGCGGGACAGGGAGGGTGAGCAGTTCTTC; CDR3: CASNLRDREGEQFF; size: .; J: TRBJ2-1; V: TRBV19; D: TRBD1
DNA: TGTGCCAGCAGCTCCCTTTATGGGGGGACCTACAATGAGCAGTTCTTC; CDR3: CASSSLYGGTYNEQFF; size: .; J: TRBJ2-1; V: TRBV7-9; D: .
DNA: TGTGCCAGCAGTTTACGACGGGGGACTGAAGCTTTCTTT; CDR3: CASSLRRGTEAFF; size: once; J: TRBJ1-1; V: TRBV27; D: .
DNA: TGTGCCAGCAGCTTGGAGGCGCGACTTTCCTCCTACAATGAGCAGTTCTTC; CDR3: CASSLEARLSSYNEQFF; size: .; J: TRBJ2-1; V: TRBV5-4; D: .
DNA: TGTGCCAGTAGTTGGACAGCAACTAATGAAAAACTGTTTTTT; CDR3: CASSWTATNEKLFF; size: .; J: TRBJ1-4; V: TRBV19; D: .
DNA: TGTGCCAGCAGCACAATACAGACCCAGCCCCAGCATTTT; CDR3: CASSTIQTQPQHF; size: .; J: TRBJ1-5; V: TRBV7-2; D: .